The 15 T cell receptor beta chains in this list originate from one sample, sequenced in a study of T cell responses to AZD1222 COVID-19 vaccine. Sequencing was performed with immunoSEQ multiplex PCR; in TCRdb, only in-frame clones are kept and a portion is missing. The sample has 70,000 to 90,000 clones; around 90% are singletons. The specimen was peripheral blood, collected on day 0 of AZD1222 vaccination. Receptors were obtained from an adult in good health.

The V call is TRBV29-1, the J call TRBJ1-1, with TRBD1 matching over 7 bases. CDR3 length: 13 amino acids. The J segment lost 2 bases and the V segment lost 4 bases, leaving 4 bases of the junction unmatched. Germline V gene lookup returns CDR1 SQVTM and CDR2 ANQGSEA. The CDR3 region has the DNA TGCAGCGTTGGGACAGGATTAAACACTGAAGCTTTCTTT. It is translated as CSVGTGLNTEAFF.

This CDR3 is CASSQTDRGPEQYF. DNA for the CDR3: TGTGCCAGCAGCCAAACCGACAGGGGGCCCGAGCAGTACTTC. The rearrangement links TRBV3-1 (or the pseudogene TRBV3-2) to TRBJ2-7, with 10 bases aligning to TRBD1. The CDR3 runs 14 residues. The germline gives CDR1 LGHDT, CDR2 YNNKEL (reference sequence). The J segment lost 6 bases and the V segment lost 2 bases, leaving 4 bases of the junction unmatched.

J is TRBJ1-5 and V is TRBV24-1; D gene uncertain. The germline V gene has CDR1 KGHDR and CDR2 SFDVKD. The CDR3 runs to 13 residues. V lost 4 bases and J 9 bases, leaving 12 bases between the germline ends. In DNA form, the CDR3 reads TGTGCCACCAGTGACCCCACCGACTGGCCCCAGCATTTT. It translates to CATSDPTDWPQHF.

The chain combines TRBV10-3 with TRBJ2-3; 14 nucleotides line up with TRBD2. CDR3 length: 14 amino acids. The J segment lost 4 bases and the V segment lost 11 bases, leaving 5 bases of the junction unmatched. The germline gives CDR1 ENHRY, CDR2 SYGVKD. CDR3 region: CASGLAGGSDTQYF. DNA for the CDR3: TGTGCCTCAGGACTAGCGGGAGGCTCAGATACGCAGTATTTT.

This rearrangement joins TRBV29-1 to TRBJ1-3; D uncertain. The V end lost 3 bases, the J end lost 4 bases, and 13 bases lay between the germline ends. This CDR3 is 14 amino acids long. Germline V gene sequence: CDR1 SQVTM, CDR2 ANQGSEA. The CDR3: CSVDPNPGGNTIYF. The CDR3 DNA follows: TGCAGCGTTGATCCTAATCCAGGAGGAAACACCATATATTTT.

This chain uses TRBV29-1 with TRBJ1-1; possibly TRBD1 for D (5 bases). Germline V CDR1 and CDR2: SQVTM, ANQGSEA. Trimming pared 4 bases from V and 11 bases from J, leaving 14 bases between. This CDR3 has 11 residues. In DNA form, the CDR3 reads TGCAGCGTTGCACCGGGACCGCGGGCTTTCTTT. It is translated as CSVAPGPRAFF.

The J gene is TRBJ1-4, the V gene TRBV27; D gene unclear. The CDR3 is 15 amino acids. Germline V gene data show CDR1 as MNHEY and CDR2 as SMNVEV (reference sequence). Trimming pared 4 bases from V and 1 base from J, leaving 10 bases between. CDR3: CASSSPSRTNEKLFF. DNA of the CDR3: TGTGCCAGCAGTTCCCCGAGCAGAACTAATGAAAAACTGTTTTTT. The entire variable domain, with the rest obtained from reference TRBV27 and TRBJ1-4, is as follows: EAQVTQNPRYLITVTGKKLTVTCSQNMNHEYMSWYRQDPGLGLRQIYYSMNVEVTDKGDVPEGYKVSRKEKRNFPLILESPSPNQTSLYFCASSSPSRTNEKLFFGSGTQLSVL.

The chain recombines TRBV6-4 with TRBJ2-2, with 10 bases identical to TRBD1. V gave up 0 bases and J gave up 3 bases; unmatched junction bases: 4. The CDR3 is 17 residues long. Germline assignment: CDR1 MRHNA and CDR2 SNTAGT. The CDR3: CASSDSGTGEHTGELFF. CDR3 nucleotide sequence: TGTGCCAGCAGTGACTCGGGGACAGGGGAGCACACCGGGGAGCTGTTTTTT.

The chain joins TRBV19 to TRBJ1-5; 7 bases fit TRBD1. The CDR3 length is 15 residues. CDR1 LNHDA and CDR2 SQIVND come from the germline V gene (reference sequence). The ends lost 5 bases at V and 3 bases at J; junction bases unmatched: 7. The DNA of the CDR3 is TGTGCCAGTAGTGCGCAGGGGGGGTACAATCAGCCCCAGCATTTT. This sequence encodes CASSAQGGYNQPQHF.

CDR3 sequence reads: CSGLQGGTEAFF. The CDR3 nucleotides are TGCAGCGGCCTGCAGGGGGGCACTGAAGCTTTCTTT. The gene calls are TRBV29-1 and TRBJ1-1, with 7 bases matching TRBD1. The germline gives CDR1 SQVTM, CDR2 ANQGSEA. The length of the CDR3 is 12 residues. With 7 bases clipped from V and 4 bases from J, the junction kept 6 bases outside the gene matches.

This clone appeared a single time. The gene calls are TRBV2 and TRBJ1-4, with D uncertain. The CDR3 has 12 amino acids. Germline loops: CDR1 SNHLY, CDR2 FYNNEI. V gave up 4 bases and J gave up 4 bases, with 4 bases separating them. This CDR3 reads CASSGGNEKLFF. CDR3 DNA: TGTGCCAGCAGTGGCGGTAATGAAAAACTGTTTTTT.

In DNA, the CDR3 is TGTGCCTGGAGTGGACCGGACCTAGGCGCCTACAATGAGCAGTTCTTC. It specifies CAWSGPDLGAYNEQFF. This rearrangement joins TRBV30 to TRBJ2-1; D not resolved. Germline-derived CDR1 and CDR2 are GTSNPN and SVGIG (reference sequence). The CDR3 consists of 16 residues. Trimming took 1 base from V and 2 from J, leaving 15 bases between them.

This clone was detected only once. The V and J genes are TRBV30 and TRBJ2-7; 7 bases agree with TRBD2. CDR3 size: 17 residues. Germline assignment: CDR1 GTSNPN and CDR2 SVGIG (reference sequence). The J segment lost 2 bases and the V segment lost 0 bases, leaving 13 bases of the junction unmatched. The chain's CDR3 is CAWSVPTRTRFTYEQYF. CDR3 in DNA: TGTGCCTGGAGTGTCCCTACCCGGACTAGGTTTACCTACGAGCAGTACTTC.

V gene TRBV29-1 combines with J gene TRBJ1-1; D is unresolved. This CDR3 spans 14 amino acids. Trimming stripped 1 base from V and 5 bases from J, with 14 bases between. Looked up from germline, CDR1 is SQVTM and CDR2 is ANQGSEA. The CDR3 region has the DNA TGCAGCGTTGAAGCGCTCATATCGGGGACTGAAGCTTTCTTT. Protein sequence: CSVEALISGTEAFF.

The chain employs TRBV4-2 and TRBJ2-7; 9 nucleotides agree with TRBD2. In germline, CDR1 is LGHNA, CDR2 YNFKEQ. V trimming: 0 bases; J trimming: 3 bases; junction bases outside the gene matches: 3. The CDR3 loop spans 15 amino acids. The CDR3: CASSQENSGSYEQYF. In DNA, the CDR3 is TGTGCCAGCAGCCAAGAAAATAGCGGGAGCTACGAGCAGTACTTC.